The present TCR beta chain was sequenced within a study of blood T cell repertoires in COVID-19 (dated by TCRdb to about 2020). Context from the whole study: Samples covering the acute and convalescent phases of COVID-19 were provided by collaborators in the United States, Italy and Spain. Samples were obtained from the ongoing ImmuneRACE study (first 160 participants) and from 1,254 subjects provided by 6 global collaborators. The repertoires were released in a freely available public database meant as a resource for research on the immune response to SARS-CoV-2. HLA class I and class II types, where available, came from metadata supplied by the sample provider rather than from assay-based typing. A de-identified subject ID, COVID-19 status, age in years and sex were almost always included in the sample metadata. Subjects who had been exposed to COVID-19, were actively infected with it, or had recovered from it provided the deeply sampled blood TCRbeta repertoires that made up the dataset. The material from the prospective study consisted of cDNA or gDNA derived from T cells, B-cell-depleted T cells, or PBMCs. Beyond this particular receptor, the publication reports: How much clinical and demographic metadata was included differed by source and by participant, and the metadata was provided uncurated.

Whole blood was collected in K2EDTA tubes by collaborating institutions according to the institutions' own protocols. For TCRbeta analysis, collaborators shipped samples as frozen whole blood, isolated PBMCs, or DNA extracted from either of those sample types. As encoded in the germline V gene (reference sequence), CDR1 is SGHNT while CDR2 is YYREEE. V is pared back by 4 bases and J by 4 bases, with 14 bases lying between the germline termini. The cysteine opens and the phenylalanine closes a CDR3 of 15 amino acids. CDR3 DNA only is kept here, 45 bases in frame from base 1. Points on this clone: Its binding antigen is unknown. Per-base quality was not reported, and no clone a single base away is much larger than it.

TCRbeta CDR3 regions were amplified from genomic DNA by means of the immunoSEQ Assay, a bias-controlled multiplex PCR. Processing in the source paper ran as follows. The number of nucleated cells in each sample was estimated from the amplification of reference gene primers within the assay. Sequence reads were collapsed and filtered to measure the absolute abundance of every unique TCRbeta CDR3 rearrangement. Productive Simpson clonality was computed per sample as the square root of Simpson's diversity index over productive rearrangements. The table was pulled from immuneACCESS by TCRdb, which kept in-frame rearrangements only. Such tables lose some clones; where checked, under half of the loss comes from unresolved V genes, and the rest has no known cause. That table supplies the V and J calls and clone size; D and trimming were determined from the DNA. The sample records around 220,000 clones, over 80% of which are singletons. Of the sample, roughly 4.9% is held by the ten largest clones.

The sample taken for sequencing was peripheral blood. This clonotype was sampled from a human donor in a cohort sampled during active COVID-19. In this chain, TRBV5-4 is recombined with TRBJ2-2, with the D gene call left open. The bases are TGTGCCAGCAGCCCACAGACCCGTACCACCGGGGAGCTGTTTTTT. This is translated as CASSPQTRTTGELFF.